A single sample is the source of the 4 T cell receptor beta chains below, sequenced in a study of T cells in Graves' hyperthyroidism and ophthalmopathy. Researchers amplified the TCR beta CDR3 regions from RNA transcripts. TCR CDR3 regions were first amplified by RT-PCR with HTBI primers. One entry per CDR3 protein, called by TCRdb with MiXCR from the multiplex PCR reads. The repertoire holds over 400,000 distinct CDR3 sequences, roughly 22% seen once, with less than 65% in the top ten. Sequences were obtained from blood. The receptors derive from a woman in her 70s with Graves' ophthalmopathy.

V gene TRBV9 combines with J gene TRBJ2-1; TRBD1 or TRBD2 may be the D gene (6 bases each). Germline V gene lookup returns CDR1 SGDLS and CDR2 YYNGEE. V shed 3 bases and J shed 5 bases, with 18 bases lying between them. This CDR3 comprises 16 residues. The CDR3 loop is CASSAGASGRNNEQFF. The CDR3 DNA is TGTGCCAGCAGCGCGGGGGCCTCGGGACGCAACAATGAGCAGTTCTTC.

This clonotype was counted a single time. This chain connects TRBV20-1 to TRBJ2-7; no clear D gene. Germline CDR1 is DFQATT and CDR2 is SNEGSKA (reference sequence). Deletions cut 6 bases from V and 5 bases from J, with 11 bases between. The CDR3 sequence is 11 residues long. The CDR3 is CSATPRDEQYF. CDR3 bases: TGCAGTGCCACCCCCCGGGACGAGCAGTACTTC.

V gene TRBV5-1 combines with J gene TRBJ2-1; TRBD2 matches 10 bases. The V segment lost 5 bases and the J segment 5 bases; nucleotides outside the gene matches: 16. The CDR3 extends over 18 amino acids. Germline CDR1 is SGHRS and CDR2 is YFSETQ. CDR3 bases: TGCGCCAGCAGAACCGGGACTAGCGTAACGCATAATAACAATGAGCAGTTCTTC. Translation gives CASRTGTSVTHNNNEQFF.

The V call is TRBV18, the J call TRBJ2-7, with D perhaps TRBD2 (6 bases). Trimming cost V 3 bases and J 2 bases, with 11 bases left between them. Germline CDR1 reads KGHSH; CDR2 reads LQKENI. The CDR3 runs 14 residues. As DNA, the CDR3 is TGTGCCAGCTCACCCGAGCGGGCGACCTACGAGCAGTACTTC. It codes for CASSPERATYEQYF.